These 27 T cell receptor beta chains share one sample of origin, sequenced in a study of shared clonotypes between healthy human individuals. Repertoires were generated with immunoSEQ multiplex PCR, while TCRdb's copy carries only in-frame clones and drops some. The table includes about half a million clones, 75% to 80% detected once. The sequencing input was PBMCs. The receptors here all came from a woman between 40 and 55 years old in good health. Some clones in this sample may be carry-over from other donors' samples.

Comments on this clone: This likely traces to a read error, being one base from a far larger clone. The gene calls are TRBV7-2 and TRBJ2-7, with D tentatively TRBD2 (6 bases). This CDR3 has 15 residues. Germline values: CDR1 SGHTA, CDR2 FQGNSA. Deletions cut 5 bases from V and 2 bases from J, with 16 bases between. The CDR3 sequence is CASSTEGLGAYEQYF. Written as DNA, the CDR3 is TGTGCCAGCAGCACAGAGGGACTCGGAGCCTACGAGCAGTACTTC.

For this clone: Given a far larger clone just one base away, this is likely a sequencing read error. This chain joins TRBV5-4 and TRBJ2-7; D possibly corresponds to TRBD2 (5 bases). V was shortened by 0 bases and J by 2 bases, with 18 bases between the two germline ends. Germline CDR1 SGHNT, CDR2 YYREEE (reference sequence). The CDR3 has 17 residues. DNA for the CDR3: TGTGCCAGCAGCTTGGGTGGCGTCGGGGTGAACCCCTACGAGCAGTACTTC. Translating gives CASSLGGVGVNPYEQYF.

This clone was detected once. This sequence joins TRBV27 and TRBJ2-2, with D possibly matching TRBD2 (6 bases). The germline V gene has CDR1 MNHEY and CDR2 SMNVEV (reference sequence). The V end lost 7 bases, the J end lost 5 bases, and 17 bases lay between the germline ends. This CDR3 is built from 15 residues. The CDR3 reads CASTSRGWRTGELFF. Written as DNA, the CDR3 is TGTGCCAGCACCTCCCGGGGGTGGAGAACCGGGGAGCTGTTTTTT.

Comment on this clone: A much larger clone sits a single nucleotide away, making a read error possible. The chain recombines TRBV27 with TRBJ1-5, with D uncertain. Germline values: CDR1 MNHEY, CDR2 SMNVEV (reference sequence). The CDR3 length is 15 residues. In nucleotides, the CDR3 is TGTGCCAGCAGTGTCTCGGACGGGAACAATCGGCCCCAGCATTTT. Amino acids: CASSVSDGNNRPQHF.

The chain joins TRBV30 to TRBJ2-7, with D possibly TRBD2 on 5 matching bases. The CDR3 length is 12 residues. The V gene's germline CDR1 is GTSNPN and CDR2 SVGIG (reference sequence). Trimming pared 2 bases from V and 2 bases from J, leaving 7 bases between. Here the CDR3 DNA reads TGTGCCTGGAGTACTAGGACCTACGAGCAGTACTTC. Translated, it gives CAWSTRTYEQYF.

The V call is TRBV27, the J call TRBJ1-1; possibly TRBD1 for D (6 bases). Germline V gene sequence: CDR1 MNHEY, CDR2 SMNVEV (reference sequence). This CDR3 comprises 14 residues. Trimming removed 10 bases from V and 0 bases from J, with 15 bases in between. In DNA, the CDR3 is TGTGCCACCCTGGGGGGGCCCCTGAACACTGAAGCTTTCTTT. This codes for CATLGGPLNTEAFF.

This rearrangement joins TRBV5-1 to TRBJ2-3, with 9 bases fitting TRBD2. Trimming took 7 bases from V and 2 from J; bases not matched to a gene: 5. Per the germline V gene, CDR1 is SGHRS and CDR2 is YFSETQ. The CDR3 consists of 14 residues. The CDR3 bases are TGCGCCAGCTCGGGACTAGCAAACACAGATACGCAGTATTTT. Translation: CASSGLANTDTQYF.

This clone was detected a few times. The CDR3 region is CAISESSGRGGYTF. CDR3 coding DNA: TGTGCCATCAGTGAGTCGTCGGGGCGCGGTGGCTACACCTTC. This chain uses TRBV10-3 with TRBJ1-2; the D gene is possibly TRBD1 (5 bases). Trimming took off 0 bases at V and 7 bases at J, with 12 bases between the two ends. Per germline, CDR1 ENHRY and CDR2 SYGVKD. The CDR3 consists of 14 residues.

V usage is TRBV25-1 and J usage is TRBJ2-7; 10 bases align to TRBD1. V lost 8 bases to trimming and J lost 1 base; unmatched junction nucleotides: 5. Germline CDR1 and CDR2: MGHDK and SYGVNS. The CDR3 has 14 residues. The CDR3 spells CASPRTGGSYEQYF. The CDR3 DNA reads as TGTGCCAGCCCCCGGACAGGGGGATCCTACGAGCAGTACTTC.

This chain connects TRBV29-1 to TRBJ2-5; unclear D gene. The CDR3 covers 13 residues. Trimming removed 0 bases from V and 4 bases from J, with 9 bases in between. From germline, CDR1 is SQVTM and CDR2 ANQGSEA. The DNA of the CDR3 is TGCAGCGTTGAAGAGGACCCGTTAGAGACCCAGTACTTC. Encoded protein: CSVEEDPLETQYF.

This chain uses TRBV4-2 with TRBJ2-7; D tentatively reads TRBD1 or TRBD2 (5 bases each). V was trimmed by 2 bases and J by 2 bases, leaving 10 bases between them. Germline CDR1 and CDR2: LGHNA and YNFKEQ. The length of the CDR3 is 14 residues. DNA for the CDR3: TGTGCCAGCAGCCAACGGGACGGCACCTACGAGCAGTACTTC. It specifies CASSQRDGTYEQYF.

V and J are TRBV10-3 and TRBJ2-1; D is uncertain. Trimming removed 6 bases at V and 4 bases at J, with 10 bases between. Looked up from germline, CDR1 is ENHRY and CDR2 is SYGVKD. This CDR3 spans 13 amino acids. In DNA form, the CDR3 reads TGTGCCATCAGCGCAATAGGATACAATGAGCAGTTCTTC. It translates to CAISAIGYNEQFF.

The chain is built from TRBV2 and TRBJ1-4; 7 bases agree with TRBD1. The CDR3 is 14 residues long. Germline trimming cut 10 bases from V and 5 bases from J; bases unmatched to any gene: 10. Germline CDR1 reads SNHLY; CDR2 reads FYNNEI. The CDR3 is CATRADRYNEKLFF. The CDR3 region has the DNA TGTGCCACCCGCGCGGACAGGTACAATGAAAAACTGTTTTTT. Using reference TRBV2 and TRBJ1-4 for the parts outside the CDR3, the full variable domain is EPEVTQTPSHQVTQMGQEVILRCVPISNHLYFYWYRQILGQKVEFLVSFYNNEISEKSEIFDDQFSVERPDGSNFTLKIRSTKLEDSAMYFCATRADRYNEKLFFGSGTQLSVL.

The V call is TRBV15, the J call TRBJ2-6, with D unresolved. Germline CDR1 is LNHNV and CDR2 is YYDKDF (reference sequence). V lost 0 bases to trimming and J lost 4 bases, with 10 bases between them. This CDR3 has 16 residues. The CDR3 DNA follows: TGTGCCACCAGCAGAGATGGGGTTTCGGGGGCCAACGTCCTGACTTTC. This codes for CATSRDGVSGANVLTF.

As for this clone: A far more abundant clone sits one base away, making this likely a read error. The genes are TRBV7-2 and TRBJ2-3; D call uncertain. The CDR3 sequence is 15 residues long. Germline assignment: CDR1 SGHTA and CDR2 FQGNSA. The V end lost 1 base, the J end lost 0 bases, and 8 bases lay between the germline ends. The DNA of the CDR3 is TGTGCCAGCAGCTTAGTACCAGCAAGCACAGATACGCAGTATTTT. Amino acids: CASSLVPASTDTQYF.

V is TRBV25-1 and J is TRBJ2-1; a weak D match, TRBD2 (5 bases). The V end was cut by 0 bases, the J end by 0 bases, with 9 bases between. The CDR3 extends over 16 amino acids. Germline loops: CDR1 MGHDK, CDR2 SYGVNS. As DNA, the CDR3 is TGTGCCAGCAGTGAATATGAGGGTCCCTCCTACAATGAGCAGTTCTTC. It encodes CASSEYEGPSYNEQFF.

This clone came up a few times. V gene TRBV2 combines with J gene TRBJ2-7; D not certain. Trimming took off 6 bases at V and 6 bases at J, with 12 bases between the two ends. Germline loops: CDR1 SNHLY, CDR2 FYNNEI. This CDR3 spans 12 amino acids. Written as DNA, the CDR3 is TGTGCCAGCAGCCAAAGACTCCCCGAGCAGTACTTC. Translating gives CASSQRLPEQYF.

The V gene is TRBV7-6, the J gene TRBJ2-3; 8 bases are a match to TRBD2. CDR1 and CDR2 from the germline V gene are SGHVS and FNYEAQ. The junction had 12 bases not matched to a gene; V was cut back by 5 bases and J by 5 bases. The CDR3 is made up of 16 amino acids. In DNA, the CDR3 is TGTGCCAGCAGCATGCTAGCGGGTGGATCTGGAGATACGCAGTATTTT. This gives the protein CASSMLAGGSGDTQYF.

J is TRBJ1-1 and V is TRBV2; D unclear. The germline CDR1 and CDR2 sequences are SNHLY and FYNNEI. CDR3 length equals 13 residues. Trimming cost V 0 bases and J 6 bases, with 8 bases left between them. The CDR3 protein is CASSEAQVPEAFF. CDR3 coding DNA: TGTGCCAGCAGTGAAGCGCAGGTTCCTGAAGCTTTCTTT. Using reference TRBV2 and TRBJ1-1 for the parts outside the CDR3, the full variable domain is EPEVTQTPSHQVTQMGQEVILRCVPISNHLYFYWYRQILGQKVEFLVSFYNNEISEKSEIFDDQFSVERPDGSNFTLKIRSTKLEDSAMYFCASSEAQVPEAFFGQGTRLTVV.

The chain combines TRBV5-1 with TRBJ1-1; perhaps TRBD1 as D (5 bases). Germline-derived CDR1 and CDR2 are SGHRS and YFSETQ. The CDR3 has 16 residues. Trimming shortened V by 0 bases and J by 0 bases, and 12 bases separated the two germline ends. CDR3 in amino acids: CASSLGVGAMNTEAFF. In DNA, the CDR3 is TGCGCCAGCAGCTTGGGCGTAGGGGCAATGAACACTGAAGCTTTCTTT.

This chain joins TRBV5-1 and TRBJ2-7; D may be TRBD2 (5 bases). Trimming removed 4 bases from V and 0 bases from J, with 17 bases in between. Germline V lookup: CDR1 SGHRS, CDR2 YFSETQ. CDR3 length: 16 amino acids. Here the CDR3 DNA reads TGCGCCAGCAGCCTAAATGGAGGCGCTATCTCCTACGAGCAGTACTTC. Translation: CASSLNGGAISYEQYF. Filled out from reference TRBV5-1 and TRBJ2-7, the complete variable domain reads KAGVTQTPRYLIKTRGQQVTLSCSPISGHRSVSWYQQTPGQGLQFLFEYFSETQRNKGNFPGRFSGRQFSNSRSEMNVSTLELGDSALYLCASSLNGGAISYEQYFGPGTRLTVT.

The J gene is TRBJ2-7, the V gene TRBV5-4, with D perhaps given as TRBD1 or TRBD2 (5 bases each). Trimming removed 4 bases from V and 2 bases from J, with 13 bases in between. This CDR3 contains 14 residues. Germline V gene lookup returns CDR1 SGHNT and CDR2 YYREEE (reference sequence). Here the CDR3 reads CASSGDLGTYEQYF. The CDR3 DNA follows: TGTGCCAGCAGCGGGGACCTAGGGACCTACGAGCAGTACTTC.

With respect to this clone: A read error is the likely source, as a far larger clone sits one nucleotide away. The rearrangement links TRBV29-1 to TRBJ2-2; either TRBD1 or TRBD2 may fit D (6 bases each). Trimming took off 5 bases at V and 0 bases at J, with 19 bases between the two ends. From germline, CDR1 is SQVTM and CDR2 ANQGSEA. The CDR3 is made up of 17 amino acids. In nucleotides, the CDR3 is TGCAGCGTTATAGGGGGGTCTTTTCCTTCGAACACCGGGGAGCTGTTTTTT. Encoded protein: CSVIGGSFPSNTGELFF.

This sequence joins TRBV7-9 and TRBJ1-2; D is undetermined. Between the trimmed V and J ends, which lost 2 bases and 8 bases, there was a span of 9 bases. The CDR3 extends over 12 amino acids. Germline V gene lookup returns CDR1 SEHNR and CDR2 FQNEAQ (reference sequence). CDR3: CASSLITGGYTF. The CDR3 nucleotides are TGTGCCAGCAGCTTAATTACGGGAGGCTACACCTTC.

The chain joins TRBV5-5 to TRBJ2-3; 14 nucleotides agree with TRBD2. This CDR3 has 16 residues. With 6 bases clipped from V and 4 bases from J, the junction kept 7 bases outside the gene matches. Germline CDR1 and CDR2: SGHKS and YYEKEE (reference sequence). The CDR3 bases are TGTGCCAGCACCCCGACTAGCGGGAGGGCCTCAGATACGCAGTATTTT. Its translation is CASTPTSGRASDTQYF.

This clone was seen at least ten times. Distinct nucleotide sequences in the sample also encode this CDR3. The DNA for the CDR3 is TGTGCCAGCAGTCCCAGCTTTATCTCTGGAAACACCATATATTTT. Its protein is CASSPSFISGNTIYF. The J gene is TRBJ1-3, the V gene TRBV6-6; D remains ambiguous. This CDR3 region has 15 residues. V gave up 5 bases and J gave up 0 bases, with 11 bases separating them. Germline assignment: CDR1 MNHNY and CDR2 SVGAGI (reference sequence).

V is TRBV7-2 and J is TRBJ2-3, with D unclear. CDR3 length: 14 amino acids. Trimming removed 0 bases from V and 5 bases from J, with 9 bases in between. CDR1 is SGHTA, CDR2 FQGNSA, per germline. The CDR3 sequence is CASSLAGVGDTQYF. The CDR3 coding sequence is TGTGCCAGCAGCTTAGCAGGAGTAGGAGATACGCAGTATTTT.